A single sample is the source of the 19 T cell receptor beta chains below, sequenced in a study of blood T cells in healthy people across ages. Primed by a sample-barcoded 5' primer and a J-beta primer mix, a second PCR proceeded for 7 to 11 cycles. TCRdb fed the 5' RACE reads into MiXCR, producing one record per CDR3 protein. The sample contains 1.4 million to 1.5 million distinct CDR3 sequences, approximately 38% of which appear only once. Material: blood. The receptors shown here come from a woman aged 18-29 years in good health.

The chain is built from TRBV10-2 and TRBJ1-5; perhaps TRBD1 as D (5 bases). There are 15 residues in the CDR3. Germline V gives CDR1 WSHSY, CDR2 SAAADI. V lost 2 bases and J 3 bases, leaving 11 bases between the germline ends. CDR3 DNA: TGCGCCAGCAGTGAGGCCGACAGAATCAATCAGCCCCAGCATTTT. Residues: CASSEADRINQPQHF.

This clonotype was observed a single time. The junction and the germline gene differ at one end; a read error may be behind it. The chain has TRBV6-5 and TRBJ2-5; 7 bases line up with TRBD1. The J call may not be correct, given that the DNA end is closer to TRBJ2-7. The CDR3 length is 14 residues. The germline V gene encodes CDR1 MNHEY and CDR2 SVGAGI. The CDR3 sequence: CASSYATGSSEQYF. The CDR3, as DNA: TGTGCCAGCAGTTACGCGACAGGGTCCTCCGAGCAGTACTTC.

This rearrangement joins TRBV4-2 to TRBJ1-6; a weak D match, TRBD1 (5 bases). The CDR3 length is 18 residues. Per germline, CDR1 LGHNA and CDR2 YNFKEQ. Trimming stripped 4 bases from V and 0 bases from J, with 16 bases between. The DNA for the CDR3 is TGTGCCAGCAGCCCCCCCCCAGGGCCTGGCTCCTATAATTCACCCCTCCACTTT. As protein: CASSPPPGPGSYNSPLHF.

J is TRBJ2-7 and V is TRBV19; D may correspond to TRBD1 or TRBD2 (6 bases each). The V end lost 7 bases, the J end lost 6 bases, and 16 bases lay between the germline ends. The CDR3 has 13 amino acids. CDR1 and CDR2 (germline): LNHDA, SQIVND (reference sequence). CDR3 sequence (DNA): TGTGCCAGTACCAATGGAGGGGGATCCGAGCAGTACTTC. It is translated as CASTNGGGSEQYF. Looking up the rest from reference TRBV19 and TRBJ2-7 gives the full variable domain: DGGITQSPKYLFRKEGQNVTLSCEQNLNHDAMYWYRQDPGQGLRLIYYSQIVNDFQKGDIAEGYSVSREKKESFPLTVTSAQKNPTAFYLCASTNGGGSEQYFGPGTRLTVT.

The table lists this clonotype with a few counts. V is TRBV6-6 and J is TRBJ2-7, with 9 bases fitting TRBD2. V gave up 2 bases and J gave up 2 bases; unmatched junction bases: 4. The CDR3 length is 15 residues. Germline lookup yields CDR1 MNHNY and CDR2 SVGAGI (reference sequence). CDR3 sequence reads: CASSYRGTSTYEQYF. The CDR3 nucleotides are TGTGCCAGCAGTTACCGAGGGACTAGCACCTACGAGCAGTACTTC.

The V and J genes are TRBV2 and TRBJ2-7; the D gene is possibly TRBD2 (6 bases). This CDR3 has 12 amino acids. Trimming cost V 9 bases and J 5 bases, with 14 bases left between them. The V gene's germline CDR1 is SNHLY and CDR2 FYNNEI. Here the CDR3 DNA reads TGTGCCAGGGGAGGCCGTATGGACGAGCAGTACTTC. Protein: CARGGRMDEQYF. Drawing the rest from reference TRBV2 and TRBJ2-7, the complete variable domain is EPEVTQTPSHQVTQMGQEVILRCVPISNHLYFYWYRQILGQKVEFLVSFYNNEISEKSEIFDDQFSVERPDGSNFTLKIRSTKLEDSAMYFCARGGRMDEQYFGPGTRLTVT.

This clonotype came up many times. This chain joins TRBV27 and TRBJ2-1, with D maybe TRBD2 (6 bases). Trimming cost V 2 bases and J 3 bases, with 8 bases left between them. The CDR3 contains 14 residues. CDR1 and CDR2 (germline): MNHEY, SMNVEV (reference sequence). CDR3: CASSLGGIYNEQFF. As DNA, the CDR3 is TGTGCCAGCAGTTTAGGGGGGATCTACAATGAGCAGTTCTTC.

The chain recombines TRBV5-1 with TRBJ1-1; 7 bases match TRBD1. The trim removed 4 bases at V and 0 bases at J, leaving 6 bases unmatched. CDR1 and CDR2 from the germline V gene are SGHRS and YFSETQ. The CDR3 runs 15 residues. The CDR3 sequence is CASSHPGQLNTEAFF. The CDR3 DNA reads as TGCGCCAGCAGCCATCCGGGACAGCTGAACACTGAAGCTTTCTTT.

This clonotype showed up just a few times. The V gene is TRBV20-1, the J gene TRBJ2-7; 11 positions agree with TRBD2. This CDR3 contains 15 residues. Germline V gene sequence: CDR1 DFQATT, CDR2 SNEGSKA (reference sequence). Trimming cost V 4 bases and J 0 bases; bases outside gene matches: 5. Here the CDR3 reads CSAIPGLAVSYEQYF. CDR3 DNA sequence: TGCAGTGCTATCCCGGGACTAGCGGTCTCCTACGAGCAGTACTTC.

The genes are TRBV12-3 or TRBV12-4 and TRBJ1-3, with 7 positions matching TRBD1. The CDR3 is 15 amino acids. V gave up 6 bases and J gave up 0 bases; unmatched junction bases: 5. CDR3 amino acids: CASRGQRNSGNTIYF. CDR3 sequence (DNA): TGTGCCAGCAGGGGACAGCGAAACTCTGGAAACACCATATATTTT.

The chain joins TRBV27 to TRBJ2-4, with 9 bases that match TRBD1. This CDR3 contains 17 residues. Germline CDR1 reads MNHEY; CDR2 reads SMNVEV (reference sequence). V was pared by 0 bases and J by 13 bases, with 16 bases of the junction left unmatched. The CDR3 loop reads CASSLSRIGTGLGEQYF. DNA for the CDR3: TGTGCCAGCAGTTTATCGAGGATCGGGACAGGGTTGGGAGAGCAGTACTTC.

At least ten counts were recorded for this clonotype. V is TRBV6-1 and J is TRBJ2-4; 8 bases align to TRBD1. Germline values: CDR1 MNHNS, CDR2 SASEGT. Trimming took 0 bases from V and 2 from J; bases not matched to a gene: 9. The CDR3 is 18 residues long. The CDR3 loop reads CASSEAGSGGATKNIQYF. CDR3 DNA: TGTGCCAGCAGTGAAGCTGGGTCAGGGGGCGCAACCAAAAACATTCAGTACTTC.

CDR3 coding DNA: TGCAGTGCTAGAGCCCCGTACGAGCAGTACTTC. Protein product: CSARAPYEQYF. The chain uses TRBV20-1 and TRBJ2-7; no definite D call. V lost 1 base, J lost 4 bases, and 5 bases lay in between. The CDR3 is 11 residues long. Per germline, CDR1 DFQATT and CDR2 SNEGSKA (reference sequence).

J is TRBJ2-7 and V is TRBV28; 8 bases map to TRBD2. The length of the CDR3 is 17 residues. V was clipped by 7 bases and J by 7 bases; unmatched bases: 21. Germline loops: CDR1 MDHEN, CDR2 SYDVKM. The CDR3 DNA sequence: TGTGCCAGCATCCCCGGAGCCGGGACTAGATACGGGAATGAGCAGTACTTC. Translated: CASIPGAGTRYGNEQYF.

CDR3 protein: CASSNTPETQYF. DNA for the CDR3: TGTGCCAGCAGTAACACTCCTGAGACCCAGTACTTC. The chain combines TRBV27 with TRBJ2-5, with D unclear. Deletions cut 5 bases from V and 5 bases from J, with 9 bases between. Germline CDR1 MNHEY, CDR2 SMNVEV (reference sequence). The CDR3 spans 12 residues.

This clonotype was seen once. This sequence joins TRBV10-3 and TRBJ2-1; D is possibly TRBD2 (6 bases). The CDR3 contains 17 residues. Germline loops: CDR1 ENHRY, CDR2 SYGVKD. The V gene lost 4 bases and the J gene lost 3 bases, with 19 bases spanning the gap. For the CDR3, the DNA is TGTGCCATCAGTGGACCCCAGCTAGCGCTAATCTACAATGAGCAGTTCTTC. Protein sequence: CAISGPQLALIYNEQFF.

This clonotype was found once. Given a much more abundant clone one base away, this may be a read error. The chain links TRBV4-1 to TRBJ2-3, with D possibly being TRBD1 or TRBD2 (5 bases each). The CDR3 loop spans 16 amino acids. Germline V gene lookup returns CDR1 MGHRA and CDR2 YSYEKL. Between the trimmed V and J ends, which lost 3 bases and 3 bases, there was a span of 16 bases. The CDR3 loop is CASSHPGASSTDTQYF. The DNA for the CDR3 is TGCGCCAGCAGCCATCCCGGGGCCTCTTCTACAGATACGCAGTATTTT.

The chain has TRBV15 and TRBJ1-1, with D perhaps TRBD1 (6 bases). This CDR3 is 18 amino acids long. Trimming stripped 3 bases from V and 1 base from J, with 21 bases between. Germline V gives CDR1 LNHNV, CDR2 YYDKDF (reference sequence). This chain's CDR3 is CATSRDLGTGTSNTEAFF. The DNA of the CDR3 is TGTGCCACCAGCAGGGATTTGGGCACAGGGACGTCGAACACTGAAGCTTTCTTT.

This clonotype was found a few times. This chain uses TRBV7-9 with TRBJ1-5, with TRBD1 matching 8 bases. There are 14 residues in the CDR3. The V segment lost 4 bases and the J segment 7 bases; nucleotides outside the gene matches: 6. From germline, CDR1 is SEHNR and CDR2 FQNEAQ (reference sequence). CDR3 amino acids: CASSSQGARQPQHF. The DNA for the CDR3 is TGTGCCAGCAGCTCTCAGGGGGCTCGGCAGCCCCAGCATTTT.